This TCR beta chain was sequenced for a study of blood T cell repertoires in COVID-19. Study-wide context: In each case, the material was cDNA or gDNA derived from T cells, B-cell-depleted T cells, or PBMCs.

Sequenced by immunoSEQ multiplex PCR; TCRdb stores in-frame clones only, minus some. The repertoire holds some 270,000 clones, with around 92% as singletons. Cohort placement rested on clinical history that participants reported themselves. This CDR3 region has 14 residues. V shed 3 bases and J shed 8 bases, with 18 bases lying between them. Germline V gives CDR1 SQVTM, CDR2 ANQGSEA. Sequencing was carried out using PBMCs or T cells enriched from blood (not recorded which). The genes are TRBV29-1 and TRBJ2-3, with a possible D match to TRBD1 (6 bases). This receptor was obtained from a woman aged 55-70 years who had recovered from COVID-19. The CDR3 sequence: CSVDLQGASRTQYF. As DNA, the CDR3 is TGCAGCGTTGATTTACAGGGCGCATCTCGTACGCAGTATTTT.